This T cell receptor (beta chain) was captured by sequencing in a study of response to subunit inactivated influenza vaccine. Germline CDR1 and CDR2: SQVTM and ANQGSEA. Trimming cost V 4 bases and J 3 bases; bases outside gene matches: 14. CDR3 size: 19 residues. MiXCR was run by TCRdb on the RT-PCR reads, yielding one entry per CDR3 protein. The sample carries about 520,000 distinct CDR3 sequences, 25% recorded once. Broader study findings: After each seasonal influenza vaccination, few new T cells are recruited, the authors suggested.

In this sample, this clonotype turned up many times. The antigen is undetermined. Material: CD4+ T cells sorted from PBMCs, obtained roughly 5 days after vaccination. The rearrangement links TRBV29-1 to TRBJ2-3; 15 nucleotides line up with TRBD2. This TCR derives from a man aged 50-60 years who received an inactivated influenza vaccine. CDR3 loop: CSVARLGLAGGSGTDTQYF. The CDR3 coding sequence is TGCAGCGTTGCTCGTCTTGGACTAGCGGGAGGGTCGGGGACAGATACGCAGTATTTT.